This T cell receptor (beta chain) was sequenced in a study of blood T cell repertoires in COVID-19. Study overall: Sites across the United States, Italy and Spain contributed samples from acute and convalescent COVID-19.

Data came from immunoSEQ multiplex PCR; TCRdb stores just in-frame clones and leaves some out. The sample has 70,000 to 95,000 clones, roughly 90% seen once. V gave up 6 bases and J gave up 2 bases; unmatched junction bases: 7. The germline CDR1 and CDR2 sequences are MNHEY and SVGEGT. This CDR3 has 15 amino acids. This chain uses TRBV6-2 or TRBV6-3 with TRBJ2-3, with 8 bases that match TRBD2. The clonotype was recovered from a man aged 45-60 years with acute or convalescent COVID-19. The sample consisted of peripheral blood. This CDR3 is CASSIIAGPTDTQYF. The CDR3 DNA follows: TGTGCCAGCAGCATCATAGCGGGGCCCACAGATACGCAGTATTTT.